This T cell receptor beta chain was sequenced in a study of blood T cells in healthy people across ages. The CDR3 contains 13 residues. V dropped 3 bases and J dropped 3 bases, with 10 bases sitting between them. Germline values: CDR1 SGHRS, CDR2 YFSETQ. Each sample yielded at least 6.5 million isolated PBMCs. Primers used in a second PCR of roughly 6 to 11 cycles were a sample-barcoded 5' primer and a J-beta primer mix. TCRdb re-called the 5' RACE reads through MiXCR, storing one row per CDR3 protein. The sample has roughly 2 million distinct CDR3 sequences, around 48% seen once; the top ten hold approximately 2.1%. This clonotype turned up a few times.

This sequence originates from a woman aged 35 to 49 in good health. Sequencing was done on a sample of blood. This chain connects TRBV5-1 to TRBJ2-7, with D perhaps matching TRBD2 (5 bases). The chain's CDR3 is CASSYEGHYEQYF. The CDR3 nucleotides are TGCGCCAGCAGCTATGAGGGCCACTACGAGCAGTACTTC.